The subject of this entry is one TCR beta chain. Original processing notes: The authors estimated nucleated cell counts from reference gene primer amplification. Clones were read by immunoSEQ multiplex PCR, and TCRdb kept only the in-frame ones, dropping some. V, J and clone size were drawn from that table, and D and trimming were deduced from the DNA. The sample lists about 200,000 clones, about nine tenths occurring once. This sample was included in a study of blood T cell repertoires in COVID-19. Turning to the study itself: The United States, Italy and Spain provided the acute and convalescent COVID-19 samples.

CDR1 is MNHEY and CDR2 is SMNVEV in the germline V gene (reference sequence). V dropped 5 bases and J dropped 4 bases, with 15 bases sitting between them. This CDR3 spans 15 amino acids. Sequencing was carried out using PBMCs or T cells enriched from blood (not recorded which). This receptor was identified in a woman aged 25 to 39 with acute COVID-19. This rearrangement joins TRBV27 to TRBJ1-5, with D possibly TRBD1 on 5 matching bases. This CDR3 is CASSLLGGINQPQHF. CDR3 sequence (DNA): TGTGCCAGCAGTCTCCTCGGGGGGATTAATCAGCCCCAGCATTTT.